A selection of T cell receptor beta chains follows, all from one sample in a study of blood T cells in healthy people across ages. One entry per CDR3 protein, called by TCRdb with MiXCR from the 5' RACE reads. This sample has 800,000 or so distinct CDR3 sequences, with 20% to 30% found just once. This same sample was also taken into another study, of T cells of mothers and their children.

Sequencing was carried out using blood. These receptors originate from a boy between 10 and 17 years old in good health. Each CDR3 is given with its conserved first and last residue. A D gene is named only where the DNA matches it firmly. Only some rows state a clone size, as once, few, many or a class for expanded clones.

CDR3aa: CASRLTATSGETQYF
CDR3nt: TGTGCCAGCAGATTAACGGCCACCTCAGGGGAGACCCAGTACTTC
v_gene: TRBV5-5
abundance: -
d_gene: -
j_gene: TRBJ2-5

CDR3aa: CASSQVSGQGYGAEAFF
CDR3nt: TGCGCCAGCAGCCAAGTATCGGGACAGGGATATGGAGCTGAAGCTTTCTTT
v_gene: TRBV4-3
abundance: -
d_gene: TRBD1
j_gene: TRBJ1-1

CDR3aa: CASSPLSGDTQYF
CDR3nt: TGTGCCAGCAGTCCCCTATCCGGGGATACGCAGTATTTT
v_gene: TRBV27
abundance: -
d_gene: -
j_gene: TRBJ2-3

CDR3aa: CASSSPDIPWTHGYTF
CDR3nt: TGTGCCAGCAGTTCCCCCGACATACCTTGGACCCATGGCTACACCTTC
v_gene: TRBV28
abundance: -
d_gene: -
j_gene: TRBJ1-2

CDR3aa: CASSLGRDMATTF
CDR3nt: TGCGCCAGCAGCTTGGGTCGGGATATGGCTACGACCTTC
v_gene: TRBV5-1
abundance: -
d_gene: -
j_gene: TRBJ1-2

CDR3aa: CASTGQGAYSYNEQFF
CDR3nt: TGCGCCAGCACGGGACAGGGGGCCTACTCCTACAATGAGCAGTTCTTC
v_gene: TRBV5-1
abundance: -
d_gene: TRBD1
j_gene: TRBJ2-1

CDR3aa: CASSPGTGGRYEQCF
CDR3nt: TGTGCCAGCTCACCCGGGACAGGGGGCCGGTACGAGCAGTGCTTC
v_gene: TRBV18
abundance: -
d_gene: TRBD1
j_gene: TRBJ2-7

CDR3aa: CASSLGPDSNQPQHF
CDR3nt: TGTGCCAGCAGCTTAGGTCCCGATAGCAATCAGCCCCAGCATTTT
v_gene: TRBV7-6
abundance: few
d_gene: -
j_gene: TRBJ1-5

CDR3aa: CASSLSLAGSHNEQFF
CDR3nt: TGTGCCAGCAGTTTATCGCTAGCGGGATCCCACAATGAGCAGTTCTTC
v_gene: TRBV27
abundance: many
d_gene: TRBD2
j_gene: TRBJ2-1

CDR3aa: CASSYGRVTEAFF
CDR3nt: TGTGCCAGCAGTTACGGCAGGGTAACTGAAGCTTTCTTT
v_gene: TRBV6-2/TRBV6-3
abundance: few
d_gene: -
j_gene: TRBJ1-1

CDR3aa: CASGGLSSYEQYF
CDR3nt: TGTGCCAGCGGAGGGCTGAGCTCCTACGAGCAGTACTTC
v_gene: TRBV2
abundance: few
d_gene: -
j_gene: TRBJ2-7

CDR3aa: CASRKGYSNTGELFF
CDR3nt: TGTGCCAGTAGGAAGGGCTACTCGAACACCGGGGAGCTGTTTTTT
v_gene: TRBV6-1
abundance: few
d_gene: -
j_gene: TRBJ2-2

CDR3aa: CSARDMDETQYF
CDR3nt: TGCAGTGCTAGAGATATGGACGAGACCCAGTACTTC
v_gene: TRBV20-1
abundance: -
d_gene: -
j_gene: TRBJ2-5

CDR3aa: CSTSSGSPNTGELFF
CDR3nt: TGCAGCACGAGTAGCGGGAGCCCGAACACCGGGGAGCTGTTTTTT
v_gene: TRBV29-1
abundance: once
d_gene: TRBD2
j_gene: TRBJ2-2

CDR3aa: CASSLRRAGANTGELFF
CDR3nt: TGTGCCAGCAGCTTGCGTCGAGCGGGGGCGAACACCGGGGAGCTGTTTTTT
v_gene: TRBV5-8
abundance: -
d_gene: TRBD2
j_gene: TRBJ2-2

CDR3aa: CASSSAGTGGSGANVLTF
CDR3nt: TGTGCCAGCAGTTCAGCAGGGACAGGGGGCTCTGGGGCCAACGTCCTGACTTTC
v_gene: TRBV12-3/TRBV12-4
abundance: -
d_gene: TRBD1
j_gene: TRBJ2-6

CDR3aa: CASSYTEAFF
CDR3nt: TGTGCCAGCAGTTACACTGAAGCTTTCTTT
v_gene: TRBV2
abundance: many
d_gene: -
j_gene: TRBJ1-1

CDR3aa: CATSLHLNTEAFF
CDR3nt: TGTGCCACCAGCCTCCACCTGAACACTGAAGCTTTCTTT
v_gene: TRBV15
abundance: few
d_gene: -
j_gene: TRBJ1-1

CDR3aa: CASSREGGRLNTEAFF
CDR3nt: TGCGCCAGCAGCCGAGAGGGTGGCAGGCTGAACACTGAAGCTTTCTTT
v_gene: TRBV4-3
abundance: -
d_gene: -
j_gene: TRBJ1-1

CDR3aa: CASSQANSGSYETQYF
CDR3nt: TGTGCCAGCAGCCAAGCAAACAGCGGGAGCTACGAGACCCAGTACTTC
v_gene: TRBV14
abundance: -
d_gene: TRBD2
j_gene: TRBJ2-5

CDR3aa: CASSQDALGLAGPDTQYF
CDR3nt: TGCGCCAGCAGCCAAGATGCGCTCGGACTAGCGGGACCAGATACGCAGTATTTT
v_gene: TRBV4-3
abundance: once
d_gene: TRBD2
j_gene: TRBJ2-3

CDR3aa: CASGMSGRGPNSGANVLTF
CDR3nt: TGTGCTAGTGGCATGTCTGGGAGGGGGCCAAACTCTGGGGCCAACGTCCTGACTTTC
v_gene: TRBV12-5
abundance: -
d_gene: -
j_gene: TRBJ2-6

CDR3aa: CASSYSSINTEAFF
CDR3nt: TGTGCCAGCAGTTACTCTTCCATTAACACTGAAGCTTTCTTT
v_gene: TRBV6-2/TRBV6-3
abundance: -
d_gene: -
j_gene: TRBJ1-1

CDR3aa: CSVVAGGSDTQYF
CDR3nt: TGCAGCGTGGTAGCGGGAGGTTCAGATACGCAGTATTTT
v_gene: TRBV29-1
abundance: few
d_gene: TRBD2
j_gene: TRBJ2-3

CDR3aa: CASSELVLVGNEKLFF
CDR3nt: TGTGCCAGCAGTGAATTAGTACTCGTTGGGAATGAAAAACTGTTTTTT
v_gene: TRBV25-1
abundance: -
d_gene: -
j_gene: TRBJ1-4

CDR3aa: CASSLGGGSLSYNEQFF
CDR3nt: TGTGCCAGCAGCTTGGGTGGGGGGTCCCTCTCCTACAATGAGCAGTTCTTC
v_gene: TRBV7-8
abundance: -
d_gene: -
j_gene: TRBJ2-1

CDR3aa: CSAATDTQYF
CDR3nt: TGCAGTGCAGCCACAGATACGCAGTATTTT
v_gene: TRBV20-1
abundance: many
d_gene: -
j_gene: TRBJ2-3

CDR3aa: CSAPGLAGVETQYF
CDR3nt: TGCAGTGCTCCGGGACTAGCGGGGGTAGAGACCCAGTACTTC
v_gene: TRBV20-1
abundance: -
d_gene: TRBD2
j_gene: TRBJ2-5

CDR3aa: CASRKDRSYNEQFF
CDR3nt: TGCGCCAGCAGAAAGGACAGGTCCTACAATGAGCAGTTCTTC
v_gene: TRBV5-1
abundance: -
d_gene: TRBD1
j_gene: TRBJ2-1

CDR3aa: CASSLGWGRSTDTQYF
CDR3nt: TGTGCCAGCAGCTTAGGATGGGGAAGGAGCACAGATACGCAGTATTTT
v_gene: TRBV7-2
abundance: -
d_gene: -
j_gene: TRBJ2-3

CDR3aa: CSVEDERSNEQFF
CDR3nt: TGCAGCGTTGAAGATGAAAGGTCCAATGAGCAGTTCTTC
v_gene: TRBV29-1
abundance: -
d_gene: -
j_gene: TRBJ2-1

CDR3aa: CASSQFRQINQETQYF
CDR3nt: TGTGCCAGCAGCCAGTTTCGACAGATCAACCAAGAGACCCAGTACTTC
v_gene: TRBV11-2
abundance: -
d_gene: -
j_gene: TRBJ2-5

CDR3aa: CSATRTSGSRIHEQYF
CDR3nt: TGCAGTGCGACCCGGACTAGCGGGAGTCGGATCCACGAGCAGTACTTC
v_gene: TRBV20-1
abundance: few
d_gene: TRBD2
j_gene: TRBJ2-7

CDR3aa: CASSRDRNYYEQYF
CDR3nt: TGCGCCAGCAGCCGGGACCGCAACTACTACGAGCAGTACTTC
v_gene: TRBV5-1
abundance: -
d_gene: -
j_gene: TRBJ2-7

CDR3aa: CASSVQTGSQETQYF
CDR3nt: TGCGCCAGCAGCGTACAGACAGGGTCACAAGAGACCCAGTACTTC
v_gene: TRBV5-1
abundance: few
d_gene: TRBD1
j_gene: TRBJ2-5

CDR3aa: CASSLDIHCGLCEQYF
CDR3nt: TGTGCCAGCAGCTTAGATATCCATTGTGGGCTCTGCGAGCAGTACTTC
v_gene: TRBV11-2
abundance: few
d_gene: -
j_gene: TRBJ2-7

CDR3aa: CSVIGQDNEKLFF
CDR3nt: TGCAGCGTTATAGGACAGGACAATGAAAAACTGTTTTTT
v_gene: TRBV29-1
abundance: many
d_gene: TRBD1
j_gene: TRBJ1-4

CDR3aa: CASSFGRTPPNEQFF
CDR3nt: TGTGCCAGCAGTTTCGGCAGGACCCCCCCCAATGAGCAGTTCTTC
v_gene: TRBV12-3/TRBV12-4
abundance: few
d_gene: -
j_gene: TRBJ2-1

CDR3aa: CASSQNPPNSGQETQYF
CDR3nt: TGCGCCAGCAGCCAAAACCCCCCCAATAGCGGCCAAGAGACCCAGTACTTC
v_gene: TRBV4-3
abundance: -
d_gene: -
j_gene: TRBJ2-5

CDR3aa: CASSGDLAAAGDTQYF
CDR3nt: TGCGCCAGCAGCGGGGACCTAGCGGCTGCAGGGGATACGCAGTATTTT
v_gene: TRBV5-1
abundance: few
d_gene: TRBD2
j_gene: TRBJ2-3

CDR3aa: CASKGGVPYEQYF
CDR3nt: TGTGCCAGCAAGGGAGGCGTTCCCTACGAGCAGTACTTC
v_gene: TRBV28
abundance: -
d_gene: -
j_gene: TRBJ2-7

CDR3aa: CSASQRGLAETQYF
CDR3nt: TGCAGTGCTAGTCAGCGGGGATTAGCGGAGACCCAGTACTTC
v_gene: TRBV20-1
abundance: -
d_gene: TRBD2
j_gene: TRBJ2-5

CDR3aa: CASSPPAGSWYGYTF
CDR3nt: TGTGCCAGCAGCCCCCCGGCGGGGTCCTGGTATGGCTACACCTTC
v_gene: TRBV9
abundance: few
d_gene: -
j_gene: TRBJ1-2

CDR3aa: CASSSGTQDGYTF
CDR3nt: TGTGCCAGCAGCTCCGGGACCCAAGATGGCTACACCTTC
v_gene: TRBV28
abundance: few
d_gene: -
j_gene: TRBJ1-2

CDR3aa: CASSLSRELPYEQYF
CDR3nt: TGCGCCAGCAGCTTATCCCGGGAGCTCCCCTACGAGCAGTACTTC
v_gene: TRBV5-1
abundance: -
d_gene: -
j_gene: TRBJ2-7

CDR3aa: CASSPPSSGGRTDTQYF
CDR3nt: TGTGCCAGCTCACCGCCCTCTAGCGGGGGGCGCACAGATACGCAGTATTTT
v_gene: TRBV18
abundance: -
d_gene: TRBD2
j_gene: TRBJ2-3